This T cell receptor beta chain originates from a study of radiotherapy plus CTLA-4 blockade in lung cancer. Notes on the study in general: Expansion in blood of tumor-derived TCR clones was seen after radiotherapy plus ipilimumab. Response was reportedly best predicted by early blood T cell clone dynamics, with interferon-beta.

The CDR3 length is 18 residues. The V gene end was trimmed by 0 bases and the J gene end by 6 bases; junction bases not matched to a gene: 11. Per germline, CDR1 GTSNPN and CDR2 SVGIG (reference sequence). Only in-frame clones appear in the TCRdb table, and some are missing; sequencing was by immunoSEQ multiplex PCR. Of approximately 85,000 clones listed, approximately 83% are singletons. Of note for this clone: Its antigen is unknown.

V gene TRBV30 combines with J gene TRBJ2-3; 14 bases fit TRBD2. This specimen consisted of peripheral blood, obtained from a patient treated with radiotherapy plus ipilimumab. The source is a human donor with non-small cell lung cancer that progressed on radiotherapy plus ipilimumab. The CDR3 region has the DNA TGTGCCTGGAGTGTTTGGGGACGACTAGCGGGAGGGCCCGATACGCAGTATTTT. Translating it yields CAWSVWGRLAGGPDTQYF.